Below, 24 T cell receptor beta chains from the same sample are listed, as sequenced in a study of cytomegalovirus exposure and HLA in healthy donors. The PCR employed 60 Vbeta primers together with 13 Jbeta primers. TCRdb's copy holds only in-frame clones and misses some; the assay was immunoSEQ multiplex PCR. The sample holds tens of thousands of clones, under 80% seen once. Sequenced: PBMCs. These receptors were taken from a man aged 60 to 75 in good health and CMV-seronegative.

Written as DNA, the CDR3 is TGTGCCAGCAGTGCTCGTCTACCGACAGGGAGTGGAACTGAAGCTTTCTTT. Its protein product is CASSARLPTGSGTEAFF. The chain uses TRBV2 and TRBJ1-1; 7 bases map to TRBD1. Germline CDR1 reads SNHLY; CDR2 reads FYNNEI. The CDR3 is 17 residues long. With 4 bases clipped from V and 5 bases from J, the junction kept 16 bases outside the gene matches.

V is TRBV19 and J is TRBJ2-2; D is perhaps TRBD1 (6 bases). With 1 base removed from V and 4 bases from J, the gap between germline ends came to 10 bases. CDR3 length equals 15 residues. Per germline, CDR1 LNHDA and CDR2 SQIVND (reference sequence). The CDR3 region has the DNA TGTGCCAGTAGTATAGGGACCAGGGGCACCGGGGAGCTGTTTTTT. Protein product: CASSIGTRGTGELFF.

The V and J genes are TRBV5-6 and TRBJ2-3, with 7 bases aligning to TRBD2. After removal of 2 bases from V and 2 bases from J, the junction contained 5 bases not matched to a gene. The CDR3 covers 15 residues. Per the germline V gene, CDR1 is SGHDT and CDR2 is YYEEEE. The CDR3 nucleotides read TGTGCCAGCAGCTTCGGGCGGGGGACCACAGATACGCAGTATTTT. It specifies CASSFGRGTTDTQYF.

The chain uses TRBV7-3 and TRBJ1-1; 8 bases line up with TRBD1. This CDR3 spans 15 amino acids. Germline V gene lookup returns CDR1 SGHTA and CDR2 FQGTGA. Trimming removed 5 bases from V and 5 bases from J; junction bases left unmatched: 10. CDR3 nucleotide sequence: TGTGCCAGCAGCGTCTCAGGGGGCTTTGGGACTGAAGCTTTCTTT. Amino acids: CASSVSGGFGTEAFF.

This sequence joins TRBV10-3 and TRBJ2-5, with TRBD1 as a possible D gene (8 bases). Germline CDR1 reads ENHRY; CDR2 reads SYGVKD. The CDR3 is 17 amino acids. V lost 0 bases, J lost 2 bases, and 16 bases lay in between. For the CDR3, the DNA is TGTGCCATCAGTGAGTCCGGGAGGACAGGGAAGCAAGAGACCCAGTACTTC. Protein: CAISESGRTGKQETQYF.

The gene calls are TRBV6-4 and TRBJ1-3; 7 bases align to TRBD1. Per the germline V gene, CDR1 is MRHNA and CDR2 is SNTAGT. Unmatched junction bases numbered 18, after V lost 2 bases and J lost 2 bases. CDR3 length: 20 residues. This CDR3 reads CASSDPPDRETPRAGNTIYF. In DNA form, the CDR3 reads TGTGCCAGCAGTGACCCACCCGACAGGGAGACTCCGCGGGCTGGAAACACCATATATTTT.

This clone was found once. The sample contains more than one DNA sequence encoding this CDR3. The J gene is TRBJ1-2, the V gene TRBV30; D gene ambiguous. The CDR3 spans 13 residues. Germline V gene data show CDR1 as GTSNPN and CDR2 as SVGIG (reference sequence). With 2 bases removed from V and 6 bases from J, the gap between germline ends came to 13 bases. The CDR3 DNA reads TGTGCCTGGAGTTCGGGAGGGAAGAATGGCTACACCTTC. Its protein is CAWSSGGKNGYTF.

This chain links TRBV2 with TRBJ2-5; D is perhaps TRBD2 (7 bases). The germline V gene has CDR1 SNHLY and CDR2 FYNNEI. The V end lost 5 bases, the J end lost 7 bases, and 14 bases lay between the germline ends. The CDR3 covers 13 residues. The CDR3 is CASSSGGGGTQYF. The CDR3 DNA reads TGTGCCAGCAGTTCGGGGGGCGGAGGGACCCAGTACTTC.

To note about this clone: One junction end disagrees with the germline gene, perhaps due to a read error. The chain joins TRBV6-5 to TRBJ1-2; 8 nucleotides line up with TRBD1. The germline V gene encodes CDR1 MNHEY and CDR2 SVGAGI. CDR3 length: 15 residues. In DNA, the CDR3 is TGTGCCATCAGTGCCGGACAGGGCGGCAACTATGGCTACACCTTC. This translates into CAISAGQGGNYGYTF.

The chain recombines TRBV30 with TRBJ1-3, with TRBD1 matching over 10 bases. Germline V CDR1 and CDR2: GTSNPN, SVGIG (reference sequence). The CDR3 loop spans 15 amino acids. V gave up 5 bases and J gave up 0 bases; unmatched junction bases: 4. CDR3 sequence reads: CAWGTGAISGNTIYF. In DNA form, the CDR3 reads TGTGCCTGGGGGACAGGGGCCATCTCTGGAAACACCATATATTTT.

This clone has just a few counts. The V gene is TRBV10-3, the J gene TRBJ1-4; 8 bases fit TRBD1. V trimming: 10 bases; J trimming: 4 bases; junction bases outside the gene matches: 8. The CDR3 runs to 14 residues. CDR1 and CDR2 (germline): ENHRY, SYGVKD. In DNA form, the CDR3 reads TGTGCCACCCTCGGGGGACAGGATAATGAAAAACTGTTTTTT. This gives the protein CATLGGQDNEKLFF.

CDR3 sequence reads: CASSFMVEGSGYTF. In DNA, the CDR3 is TGTGCCAGCAGCTTTATGGTAGAGGGATCTGGCTACACCTTC. The genes are TRBV7-9 and TRBJ1-2; no clear D. CDR1 is SEHNR, CDR2 FQNEAQ, per germline (reference sequence). V shed 3 bases and J shed 7 bases, with 15 bases lying between them. The CDR3 runs to 14 residues.

J is TRBJ1-4 and V is TRBV7-8; D gene ambiguous. V was clipped by 5 bases and J by 3 bases, with 13 bases between them. The CDR3 extends over 15 amino acids. Germline lookup yields CDR1 SGHVS and CDR2 FQNEAQ. The CDR3 DNA reads as TGTGCCAGCAGCCCCTTGCGGGGTTCTAATGAAAAACTGTTTTTT. Protein sequence: CASSPLRGSNEKLFF.

V and J are TRBV2 and TRBJ2-3, with 9 bases that match TRBD2. V lost 3 bases, J lost 7 bases, and 8 bases stayed unmatched. The CDR3 is made up of 15 amino acids. The germline V gene encodes CDR1 SNHLY and CDR2 FYNNEI. The CDR3: CASSDRRGGLYTQYF. Here the CDR3 DNA reads TGTGCCAGCAGTGATCGGCGGGGGGGCCTATATACGCAGTATTTT.

This clone was recorded once. The chain has TRBV27 and TRBJ1-1, with D uncertain. The V gene's germline CDR1 is MNHEY and CDR2 SMNVEV (reference sequence). The CDR3 runs to 14 residues. The V gene lost 7 bases and the J gene lost 3 bases, with 15 bases spanning the gap. The CDR3 reads CASTSGGRDTEAFF. As DNA, the CDR3 is TGTGCCAGCACTTCGGGCGGGCGGGACACTGAAGCTTTCTTT.

The chain combines TRBV7-9 with TRBJ1-4; TRBD1 is a possible D gene (5 bases). Germline loops: CDR1 SEHNR, CDR2 FQNEAQ (reference sequence). The V and J ends lost 5 bases and 5 bases respectively, with 21 bases between them. The CDR3 is 17 amino acids. CDR3: CASSPMSLGQGNEKLFF. The CDR3 bases are TGTGCCAGCAGCCCCATGTCCTTGGGCCAGGGAAATGAAAAACTGTTTTTT.

CDR3 in DNA: TGTGCCAGCACCAATTCGGGGGATGGCTACACCTTC. Translation: CASTNSGDGYTF. The chain joins TRBV6-5 to TRBJ1-2; D possibly corresponds to TRBD1 (5 bases). CDR3 size: 12 residues. CDR1 is MNHEY and CDR2 is SVGAGI in the germline V gene. Trimming left V 7 bases short and J 6 bases short, with 12 bases between.

V and J are TRBV5-1 and TRBJ2-2, with no clear D. The CDR3 totals 11 residues. V was cut by 5 bases and J by 5 bases, with 4 bases left in between. The germline V gene encodes CDR1 SGHRS and CDR2 YFSETQ. For the CDR3, the DNA is TGCGCCAGCAGTATGACCGGGGAGCTGTTTTTT. Amino acid sequence: CASSMTGELFF.

This chain links TRBV11-2 with TRBJ2-2, with 8 bases aligning to TRBD2. The CDR3 contains 16 residues. With V trimmed by 1 base and J by 7 bases, 8 bases remained unmatched. The V gene's germline CDR1 is SGHAT and CDR2 FQNNGV. As DNA, the CDR3 is TGTGCCAGCAGCTTAGTTTCGGGCCTAGCGGGCGGGGAGCTGTTTTTT. It is translated as CASSLVSGLAGGELFF.

This clone occurred once. The chain recombines TRBV27 with TRBJ1-1; TRBD1 might be the D (6 bases). The CDR3 is 13 amino acids. Trimming took 8 bases from V and 7 from J, leaving 17 bases between them. The germline V gene has CDR1 MNHEY and CDR2 SMNVEV (reference sequence). The CDR3 loop reads CASLATGSSEAFF. The CDR3 DNA reads TGTGCCAGCCTCGCTACAGGGTCGAGTGAAGCTTTCTTT.

A single count supports this clone. The rearrangement links TRBV14 to TRBJ2-7; D gene unclear. The end of the DNA fits TRBJ2-5 better, so the J call may be wrong. CDR3 length: 16 amino acids. From germline, CDR1 is SGHDN and CDR2 FVKESK. CDR3 nucleotide sequence: TGTGCCAGCAGCCCCTGGACGCAAACCGACGGGGAGACCCAGTACTTC. Encoded protein: CASSPWTQTDGETQYF.

The chain carries TRBV7-3 and TRBJ1-2; TRBD1 agrees at 12 bases. Trimming removed 8 bases from V and 6 bases from J; junction bases left unmatched: 7. The germline V gene has CDR1 SGHTA and CDR2 FQGTGA. The CDR3 totals 14 residues. The CDR3 spells CASGTRDRGHGYTF. CDR3 in DNA: TGTGCCAGCGGGACTCGGGACAGGGGGCATGGCTACACCTTC. Full variable domain (rest looked up from reference TRBV7-3 and TRBJ1-2): GAGVSQTPSNKVTEKGKYVELRCDPISGHTALYWYRQSLGQGPEFLIYFQGTGAADDSGLPNDRFFAVRPEGSVSTLKIQRTERGDSAVYLCASGTRDRGHGYTFGSGTRLTVV.

This clone came up a few times. The chain couples TRBV6-5 to TRBJ2-7; TRBD1 might be the D (5 bases). Trimming took off 0 bases at V and 5 bases at J, with 11 bases between the two ends. This CDR3 has 14 amino acids. From germline, CDR1 is MNHEY and CDR2 SVGAGI. The CDR3 DNA is TGTGCCAGCAGTTACTCGTCAGTGGGGCACGAGCAGTACTTC. Its protein product is CASSYSSVGHEQYF.

The chain combines TRBV2 with TRBJ2-4; 10 bases match TRBD2. J lost 0 bases, V lost 7 bases, and 12 bases had no gene match. Germline V CDR1 and CDR2: SNHLY, FYNNEI. The CDR3 consists of 18 residues. As DNA, the CDR3 is TGTGCCAGCATTCAAGAAGCGGGGGGGACTCTAGCCAAAAACATTCAGTACTTC. This codes for CASIQEAGGTLAKNIQYF.